The 15 T cell receptor beta chains below come from one sample, sequenced in a study of T cell changes during pregnancy in multiple sclerosis (dated by TCRdb to the late 2010s). Library preparation used the immunoSEQ multiplex PCR assay. TCRdb carries this immuneACCESS record with in-frame sequences only. Its versions omit some clonotypes, under half of them owing to an unresolved V gene in the studies checked, with the rest unexplained. A total of about 100,000 clones appear in this sample, almost 95% of them only once. The ten largest clones take up over 0.7% of the sample. The sample was peripheral blood, taken before pregnancy. The receptor source for this set is a female donor with multiple sclerosis, enrolled in a pregnancy study.

The chain employs TRBV18 and TRBJ1-3; 7 bases fit TRBD1. CDR1 is KGHSH, CDR2 LQKENI, per germline. This CDR3 is 15 amino acids long. V dropped 4 bases and J dropped 6; count of bases not matched to a gene: 9. The CDR3 is CASSRGQLSLNTIYF. As DNA, the CDR3 is TGTGCCAGCTCACGGGGACAGCTTTCTTTAAACACCATATATTTT.

This clone showed up just once. The CDR3 sequence is CASSSPGTDQPQHF. The CDR3 DNA sequence: TGTGCCAGCAGTTCTCCCGGGACAGACCAGCCCCAGCATTTT. V gene TRBV27 combines with J gene TRBJ1-5; 7 bases align to TRBD1. The CDR3 has 14 amino acids. Per the germline V gene, CDR1 is MNHEY and CDR2 is SMNVEV (reference sequence). J was trimmed by 7 bases and V by 4 bases; bases with no gene match: 7.

This clone was picked up one time. V is TRBV19 and J is TRBJ2-1; 9 nucleotides align to TRBD2. Trimming at V came to 6 bases and at J to 7 bases, leaving 4 bases not matched to a gene. Germline CDR1 and CDR2: LNHDA and SQIVND (reference sequence). The CDR3 runs to 13 residues. CDR3 residues: CASRLAGANEQFF. The CDR3 region has the DNA TGTGCCAGTAGACTAGCGGGCGCGAATGAGCAGTTCTTC.

This clone was observed once. J is TRBJ1-1 and V is TRBV5-1; a weak D match, TRBD1 (6 bases). The CDR3 has 16 amino acids. CDR1 and CDR2 (germline): SGHRS, YFSETQ. V was clipped by 2 bases and J by 3 bases, with 17 bases between them. The DNA of the CDR3 is TGCGCCAGCAGCTTTTCTTTACAGGGCTTAGACACTGAAGCTTTCTTT. Translated, it gives CASSFSLQGLDTEAFF.

This chain connects TRBV4-3 to TRBJ1-2; D is unresolved. CDR1 is LGHNA, CDR2 YSLEER, per germline. V was clipped by 0 bases and J by 4 bases, with 24 bases between them. The CDR3 sequence is 19 residues long. CDR3 bases: TGCGCCAGCAGCCAAGATACCAACCGGGGAACGGTGGTGGGCTATGGCTACACCTTC. It translates to CASSQDTNRGTVVGYGYTF.

This rearrangement joins TRBV5-5 to TRBJ2-5, with D maybe TRBD2 (6 bases). The V gene's germline CDR1 is SGHKS and CDR2 YYEKEE (reference sequence). This CDR3 contains 15 residues. Trimming stripped 3 bases from V and 0 bases from J, with 12 bases between. The DNA for the CDR3 is TGTGCCAGCAGCTCGACGGGACTTCACCAAGAGACCCAGTACTTC. Its translation is CASSSTGLHQETQYF.

The gene calls are TRBV10-3 and TRBJ1-1; 8 nucleotides line up with TRBD1. The CDR3 totals 14 residues. Germline CDR1 reads ENHRY; CDR2 reads SYGVKD. The trim removed 6 bases at V and 1 base at J, leaving 4 bases unmatched. The CDR3 nucleotides are TGTGCCATCAGCCCCGGGACAGGGAACACTGAAGCTTTCTTT. This encodes CAISPGTGNTEAFF.

CDR3 sequence: CASSQSGTGAYEQYF. DNA of the CDR3: TGTGCCAGCAGCCAATCCGGGACAGGGGCCTACGAGCAGTACTTC. This chain connects TRBV7-2 to TRBJ2-7; 10 bases fit TRBD1. Germline-derived CDR1 and CDR2 are SGHTA and FQGNSA. V lost 5 bases to trimming and J lost 2 bases; unmatched junction nucleotides: 6. The CDR3 runs 15 residues.

This clone was recorded once. The rearrangement uses TRBV4-1 and TRBJ2-2; tentatively, D is TRBD2 (6 bases). The V and J ends lost 3 bases and 8 bases respectively, with 19 bases between them. Germline V lookup: CDR1 MGHRA, CDR2 YSYEKL. The CDR3 is made up of 16 amino acids. This chain's CDR3 is CASSQLTLGLKGELFF. The DNA of the CDR3 is TGCGCCAGCAGCCAGCTGACGCTGGGACTTAAGGGGGAGCTGTTTTTT.

The genes are TRBV29-1 and TRBJ1-2; TRBD1 matches 11 bases. The CDR3 extends over 13 amino acids. The ends lost 5 bases at V and 3 bases at J; junction bases unmatched: 2. CDR1 SQVTM and CDR2 ANQGSEA come from the germline V gene. In DNA form, the CDR3 reads TGCAGCGTTACGGGACAGGGGGACTATGGCTACACCTTC. Its protein product is CSVTGQGDYGYTF.

The chain joins TRBV11-2 to TRBJ2-5; TRBD2 is a possible D gene (5 bases). The germline CDR1 and CDR2 sequences are SGHAT and FQNNGV. V was cut by 5 bases and J by 1 base, with 11 bases left in between. This CDR3 spans 14 amino acids. CDR3 sequence reads: CASSPSFSQETQYF. The CDR3 nucleotides are TGTGCCAGCAGCCCTAGCTTCTCCCAAGAGACCCAGTACTTC.

The V and J genes are TRBV29-1 and TRBJ2-6; D not certain. The CDR3 is 15 residues long. Germline CDR1 SQVTM, CDR2 ANQGSEA. V was shortened by 2 bases and J by 0 bases, with 8 bases between the two germline ends. The DNA for the CDR3 is TGCAGCGTTGAAACGGTGCCCTCTGGGGCCAACGTCCTGACTTTC. It specifies CSVETVPSGANVLTF.

This sequence joins TRBV27 and TRBJ1-3; the D gene is possibly TRBD1 (5 bases). Trimming left V 3 bases short and J 0 bases short, with 9 bases between. The germline CDR1 and CDR2 sequences are MNHEY and SMNVEV (reference sequence). The CDR3 loop spans 15 amino acids. The CDR3 DNA reads as TGTGCCAGCAGTTTTACAGGAGACTCTGGAAACACCATATATTTT. This encodes CASSFTGDSGNTIYF.

V usage is TRBV7-2 and J usage is TRBJ2-7; D is possibly TRBD1 (7 bases). Trimming took 4 bases from V and 1 from J, leaving 14 bases between them. Germline assignment: CDR1 SGHTA and CDR2 FQGNSA. The CDR3 extends over 15 amino acids. The CDR3 coding sequence is TGTGCCAGCAGCTCTTCACAGGGGAGGTCCTACGAGCAGTACTTC. As protein: CASSSSQGRSYEQYF.

V usage is TRBV27 and J usage is TRBJ2-6, with TRBD1 identical over 9 bases. CDR1 MNHEY and CDR2 SMNVEV come from the germline V gene (reference sequence). The CDR3 has 17 residues. V lost 7 bases, J lost 1 base, and 8 bases stayed unmatched. The CDR3 reads CASTFSGTGSGANVLTF. The CDR3 DNA is TGTGCCAGCACCTTTAGTGGGACAGGGTCTGGGGCCAACGTCCTGACTTTC.